This TCR beta chain was documented in a study of T cells after yellow fever vaccination. Study as a whole: Any fraction with a low cell number was prepared using SMART-Seq v4 Ultra Low Input.

With respect to this clonotype: Its antigen is not known.

In making TCR cDNA, 5'RACE template switching added a universal primer site and UMIs to it. MiXCR, applied by TCRdb to the 5' RACE reads, yields one record per CDR3 protein. Among 300,000 to 400,000 distinct CDR3 sequences listed, around a tenth were seen once. Germline lookup yields CDR1 SGHVS and CDR2 FQNEAQ. V shed 5 bases and J shed 9 bases, with 17 bases lying between them. The CDR3 consists of 14 residues. Broader study findings: Once the booster was given, most primary-vaccination clones reappeared, at roughly 96% for CD4 and 85% to 90% for CD8. The secondary response was weaker, and its peak arrived faster, on day 5 versus 15.

The sample consisted of CD4+ T cells sorted from PBMCs, taken 45 days after the yellow fever booster vaccination. The rearrangement uses TRBV7-8 and TRBJ2-1; D is perhaps TRBD2 (5 bases). This TCR was recovered from a man younger than 35 who received the YFV17D yellow fever vaccine. The CDR3 DNA sequence: TGTGCCAGCAGCCGGGGTCCTATATCGAGTGAGCAGTTCTTC. This gives the protein CASSRGPISSEQFF.